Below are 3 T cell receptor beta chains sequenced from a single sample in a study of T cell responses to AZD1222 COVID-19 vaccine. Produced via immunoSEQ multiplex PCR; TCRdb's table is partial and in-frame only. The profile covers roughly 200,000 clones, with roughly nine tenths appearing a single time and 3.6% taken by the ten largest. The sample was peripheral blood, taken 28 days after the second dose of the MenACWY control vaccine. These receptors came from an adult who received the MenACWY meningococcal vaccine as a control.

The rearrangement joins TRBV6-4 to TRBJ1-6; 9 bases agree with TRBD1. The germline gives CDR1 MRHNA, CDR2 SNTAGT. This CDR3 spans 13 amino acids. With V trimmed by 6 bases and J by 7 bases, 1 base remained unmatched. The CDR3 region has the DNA TGTGCCAGCAGCGGACAGGGGAATTCACCCCTCCACTTT. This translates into CASSGQGNSPLHF.

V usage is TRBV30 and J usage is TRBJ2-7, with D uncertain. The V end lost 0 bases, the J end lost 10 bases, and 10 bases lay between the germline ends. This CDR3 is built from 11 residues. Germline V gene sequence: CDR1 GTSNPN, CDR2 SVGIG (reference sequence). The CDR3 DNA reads TGTGCCTGGAGTGTACAGTTACTTCAGTACTTC. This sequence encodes CAWSVQLLQYF.

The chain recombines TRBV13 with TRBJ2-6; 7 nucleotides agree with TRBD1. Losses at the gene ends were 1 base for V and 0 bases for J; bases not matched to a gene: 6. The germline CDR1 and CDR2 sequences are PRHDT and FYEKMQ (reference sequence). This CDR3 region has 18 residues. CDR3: CASSLAKGASSGANVLTF. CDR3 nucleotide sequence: TGTGCCAGCAGCTTAGCGAAGGGGGCCAGCTCTGGGGCCAACGTCCTGACTTTC.